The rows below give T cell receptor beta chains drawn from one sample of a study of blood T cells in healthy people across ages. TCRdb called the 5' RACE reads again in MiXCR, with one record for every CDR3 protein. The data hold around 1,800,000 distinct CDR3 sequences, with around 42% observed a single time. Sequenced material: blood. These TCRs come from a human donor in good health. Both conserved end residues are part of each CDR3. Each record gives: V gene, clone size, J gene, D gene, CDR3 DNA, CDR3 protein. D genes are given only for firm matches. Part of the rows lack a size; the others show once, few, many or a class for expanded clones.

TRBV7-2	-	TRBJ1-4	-	TGTGCCAGCAGCTTAAGAGTGGGGGAAAAACTGTTTTTT	CASSLRVGEKLFF
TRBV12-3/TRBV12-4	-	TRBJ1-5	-	TGTGCAACCGCCGCACGGTTCAATCAGCCCCAGCATTTT	CATAARFNQPQHF
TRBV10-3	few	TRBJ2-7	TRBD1	TGTGCCATCAGTGAGTCGGGGACAGGGAACGAGCAGTACTTC	CAISESGTGNEQYF
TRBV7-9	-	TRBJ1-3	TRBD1	TGTGCCAGCAGCTCTGGACAGGGATACGGAAACACCATATATTTT	CASSSGQGYGNTIYF
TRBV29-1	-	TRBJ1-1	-	TGCAGCGTTGAGAAGGAGGTAACTGAAGCTTTCTTT	CSVEKEVTEAFF
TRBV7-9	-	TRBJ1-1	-	TGTGCCAGCAGCCACAGTCCGAACACTGAAGCTTTCTTT	CASSHSPNTEAFF
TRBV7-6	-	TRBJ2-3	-	TGTGCCAGCAGCCCCTACTTGACTAGCACAGATACGCAGTATTTT	CASSPYLTSTDTQYF
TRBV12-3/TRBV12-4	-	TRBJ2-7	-	TGTGCCAGCAGCCAGATGAACCGTGGAAATCCTTACGGGCAGTACTTC	CASSQMNRGNPYGQYF
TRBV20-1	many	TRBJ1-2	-	TGCAGTGCGAAAGGCCCCAGTGGCTACACCTTC	CSAKGPSGYTF
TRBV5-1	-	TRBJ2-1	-	TGCGCCAGCAGCTTGGTTGGATACATCAACAATGAGCAGTTCTTC	CASSLVGYINNEQFF